Each of the 32 T cell receptor beta chains below was sequenced from the same sample in a study of shared T cell receptors in the human thymus. Produced via immunoSEQ multiplex PCR; TCRdb's table is partial and in-frame only. The sample includes roughly 560,000 clones, about 84% of them seen just once. The sample also formed part of further work on human thymus T cells.

The sample comprised thymocytes. Receptor source: a boy under two years old with a congenital heart defect.

V and J are TRBV15 and TRBJ1-3; 7 bases are a match to TRBD1. Germline CDR1 LNHNV, CDR2 YYDKDF (reference sequence). V gave up 2 bases and J gave up 2 bases; unmatched junction bases: 12. The CDR3 is made up of 18 amino acids. DNA for the CDR3: TGTGCCACCAGCAGACAGACCCACAGGGGCCCTACTGGAAACACCATATATTTT. This codes for CATSRQTHRGPTGNTIYF. Filled out from reference TRBV15 and TRBJ1-3, the complete variable domain reads DAMVIQNPRYQVTQFGKPVTLSCSQTLNHNVMYWYQQKSSQAPKLLFHYYDKDFNNEADTPDNFQSRRPNTSFCFLDIRSPGLGDTAMYLCATSRQTHRGPTGNTIYFGEGSWLTVV.

The chain couples TRBV5-1 to TRBJ2-3, with 10 bases that match TRBD2. Trimming took 5 bases from V and 6 from J; bases not matched to a gene: 15. CDR3 size: 17 residues. Germline values: CDR1 SGHRS, CDR2 YFSETQ. The CDR3 DNA follows: TGCGCCAGCAGATGGAGCGGGAGGGCCGTTAGTTCCGATACGCAGTATTTT. Its translation: CASRWSGRAVSSDTQYF.

This rearrangement joins TRBV19 to TRBJ1-5; 9 positions agree with TRBD1. The CDR3 extends over 18 amino acids. Trimming removed 3 bases from V and 3 bases from J; junction bases left unmatched: 12. CDR1 LNHDA and CDR2 SQIVND come from the germline V gene (reference sequence). The CDR3 DNA reads TGTGCCAGTAGTATCATTACACAGGGGGCCGATTTCAATCAGCCCCAGCATTTT. Its protein is CASSIITQGADFNQPQHF. Filled out from reference TRBV19 and TRBJ1-5, the complete variable domain reads DGGITQSPKYLFRKEGQNVTLSCEQNLNHDAMYWYRQDPGQGLRLIYYSQIVNDFQKGDIAEGYSVSREKKESFPLTVTSAQKNPTAFYLCASSIITQGADFNQPQHFGDGTRLSIL.

V and J are TRBV6-5 and TRBJ2-7, with 7 bases identical to TRBD2. After removal of 0 bases from V and 5 bases from J, the junction contained 4 bases not matched to a gene. Germline V lookup: CDR1 MNHEY, CDR2 SVGAGI. CDR3 length: 14 amino acids. This CDR3 is CASSYSGRVHEQYF. CDR3 bases: TGTGCCAGCAGTTACTCGGGGAGGGTCCACGAGCAGTACTTC.

The CDR3 sequence is CASSQEGGQGRGVQPQHF. The CDR3 DNA follows: TGCGCCAGCAGCCAAGAGGGGGGACAGGGAAGGGGTGTGCAGCCCCAGCATTTT. The chain has TRBV4-3 and TRBJ1-5; TRBD1 matches at 9 bases. This CDR3 is 18 amino acids long. The germline V gene encodes CDR1 LGHNA and CDR2 YSLEER. V was clipped by 0 bases and J by 7 bases; unmatched bases: 13.

This clone showed up just once. Here the CDR3 reads CAWSVTYEQYF. The CDR3 DNA is TGTGCCTGGAGTGTTACCTACGAGCAGTACTTC. The chain employs TRBV30 and TRBJ2-7; D ambiguous. Germline V lookup: CDR1 GTSNPN, CDR2 SVGIG (reference sequence). V was trimmed by 0 bases and J by 2 bases, leaving 2 bases between them. The CDR3 loop spans 11 amino acids.

The chain couples TRBV10-3 to TRBJ1-4, with 7 bases that match TRBD1. Germline V gene data show CDR1 as ENHRY and CDR2 as SYGVKD. This CDR3 has 16 amino acids. The V gene end was trimmed by 10 bases and the J gene end by 0 bases; junction bases not matched to a gene: 11. The CDR3 nucleotides are TGTGCCACCAGGTCGACAGGGCCCCCAACTAATGAAAAACTGTTTTTT. Protein: CATRSTGPPTNEKLFF.

V is TRBV27 and J is TRBJ2-1, with 10 bases fitting TRBD2. Germline V gene data show CDR1 as MNHEY and CDR2 as SMNVEV (reference sequence). There are 16 residues in the CDR3. Unmatched junction bases numbered 10, after V lost 5 bases and J lost 6 bases. Written as DNA, the CDR3 is TGTGCCAGCAGTCCCCGTAGGAGCGGGAGGGCCAATGAGCAGTTCTTC. Amino acid sequence: CASSPRRSGRANEQFF.

J is TRBJ2-3 and V is TRBV29-1, with TRBD2 matching over 7 bases. CDR1 is SQVTM, CDR2 ANQGSEA, per germline. The CDR3 is 14 amino acids. The V segment lost 1 base and the J segment 2 bases; nucleotides outside the gene matches: 3. The CDR3 spells CSVEVAGSTDTQYF. The CDR3 region has the DNA TGCAGCGTTGAAGTAGCGGGCTCCACAGATACGCAGTATTTT.

This clone was counted a few times. The chain links TRBV28 to TRBJ1-5; tentative D call: TRBD1 (6 bases). CDR1 MDHEN and CDR2 SYDVKM come from the germline V gene. V dropped 0 bases and J dropped 4 bases, with 10 bases sitting between them. This CDR3 is 15 amino acids long. CDR3 amino acids: CASSLWRGANQPQHF. DNA for the CDR3: TGTGCCAGCAGTTTATGGCGGGGGGCGAATCAGCCCCAGCATTTT. The full variable domain, completed using reference TRBV28 and TRBJ1-5, is DVKVTQSSRYLVKRTGEKVFLECVQDMDHENMFWYRQDPGLGLRLIYFSYDVKMKEKGDIPEGYSVSREKKERFSLILESASTNQTSMYLCASSLWRGANQPQHFGDGTRLSIL.

The chain combines TRBV11-2 with TRBJ2-3; D may be TRBD2 (7 bases). The CDR3 has 16 amino acids. Trimming removed 5 bases at V and 0 bases at J, with 15 bases between. Germline loops: CDR1 SGHAT, CDR2 FQNNGV. CDR3 DNA: TGTGCCAGCAGCCATTGGGGGCGGGAGAGCACAGATACGCAGTATTTT. As protein: CASSHWGRESTDTQYF.

This rearrangement joins TRBV5-3 to TRBJ1-1; D remains unclear. TRBV5-3 is an ORF for which the function is uncertain. Trimming cost V 4 bases and J 10 bases, with 11 bases left between them. The CDR3 covers 11 residues. The DNA of the CDR3 is TGTGCCAGAAGCCCAGCGAATTTAGCTTTCTTT. Translating it yields CARSPANLAFF.

The chain is built from TRBV12-5 and TRBJ2-5; perhaps TRBD2 as D (5 bases). V was pared by 1 base and J by 5 bases, with 14 bases between. In germline, CDR1 is LGHNT, CDR2 FRNRAP. The CDR3 length is 15 residues. The CDR3 reads CASGLGPRGAETQYF. As DNA, the CDR3 is TGTGCTAGTGGTTTGGGACCACGGGGAGCGGAGACCCAGTACTTC.

The chain recombines TRBV6-5 with TRBJ2-7, with 11 nucleotides matching TRBD2. V was pared by 2 bases and J by 7 bases, with 7 bases of the junction left unmatched. Germline CDR1 and CDR2: MNHEY and SVGAGI. The CDR3 contains 15 residues. The CDR3 DNA reads as TGTGCCAGCAGTTACGAACTAGCGGGAGTGGGAGAGCAGTACTTC. It encodes CASSYELAGVGEQYF.

The J gene is TRBJ2-7, the V gene TRBV5-4, with TRBD2 identical over 10 bases. CDR3 length: 15 residues. Germline CDR1 and CDR2: SGHNT and YYREEE (reference sequence). After removal of 1 base from V and 4 bases from J, the junction contained 5 bases not matched to a gene. The CDR3 region is CASSLMASGSYEQYF. CDR3 bases: TGTGCCAGCAGCTTGATGGCTAGCGGGAGTTACGAGCAGTACTTC.

The chain recombines TRBV12-5 with TRBJ2-5; a weak D match, TRBD2 (5 bases). V was pared by 1 base and J by 6 bases, with 9 bases between. The germline V gene encodes CDR1 LGHNT and CDR2 FRNRAP. This CDR3 has 13 residues. CDR3 nucleotides: TGTGCTAGTGGTTTGGCGCACGGGAAGACCCAGTACTTC. It is translated as CASGLAHGKTQYF.

In this sample, this clone turned up a few times. The chain carries TRBV5-1 and TRBJ2-1; 11 bases agree with TRBD2. The V segment lost 4 bases and the J segment 2 bases; nucleotides outside the gene matches: 8. CDR3 length: 17 amino acids. Germline V gives CDR1 SGHRS, CDR2 YFSETQ. In nucleotides, the CDR3 is TGCGCCAGCAGCGTCCCCACTAGCGGGGGCGCCTACAATGAGCAGTTCTTC. Its translation is CASSVPTSGGAYNEQFF.

The sample holds one count of this clone. The chain has TRBV7-9 and TRBJ1-1; possible D gene TRBD1, 5 bases. Germline V CDR1 and CDR2: SEHNR, FQNEAQ (reference sequence). The CDR3 has 15 residues. V shed 5 bases and J shed 4 bases, with 17 bases lying between them. The CDR3 bases are TGTGCCAGCAGCCATACGAAGGGGATGGTCACTGAAGCTTTCTTT. This translates into CASSHTKGMVTEAFF.

The V and J genes are TRBV29-1 and TRBJ1-1; TRBD1 agrees at 9 bases. This CDR3 region has 13 residues. J was trimmed by 4 bases and V by 7 bases; bases with no gene match: 7. The germline gives CDR1 SQVTM, CDR2 ANQGSEA. Here the CDR3 reads CSAQSDRGTEAFF. The CDR3 coding sequence is TGCAGCGCACAGTCGGACAGGGGCACTGAAGCTTTCTTT.

This clone has just one count. The chain employs TRBV4-2 and TRBJ2-6, with TRBD2 as a possible D gene (6 bases). The CDR3 has 16 amino acids. V gave up 0 bases and J gave up 3 bases, with 9 bases separating them. Germline CDR1 LGHNA, CDR2 YNFKEQ. The CDR3 DNA reads TGTGCCAGCAGCCAAGAAGAGGGAGGTGGGGCCAACGTCCTGACTTTC. Translation: CASSQEEGGGANVLTF.

This clone was seen a handful of times. The chain employs TRBV27 and TRBJ1-1; possible D gene TRBD1, 5 bases. Trimming cost V 5 bases and J 1 base, with 17 bases left between them. This CDR3 has 16 amino acids. CDR1 and CDR2 from the germline V gene are MNHEY and SMNVEV (reference sequence). CDR3: CASSPNQQVPNTEAFF. The CDR3 nucleotides are TGTGCCAGCAGTCCGAATCAACAGGTTCCGAACACTGAAGCTTTCTTT.

Here the CDR3 reads CASSNLRGPGWHEQYF. As DNA, the CDR3 is TGTGCCAGCAGCAACCTCCGTGGGCCAGGATGGCACGAGCAGTACTTC. The chain combines TRBV21-1 with TRBJ2-7; the D segment call TRBD1 is taken from the table without a DNA check. TRBV21-1 is given as a pseudogene. CDR3 size: 16 residues.

V usage is TRBV6-1 and J usage is TRBJ2-1; 14 nucleotides line up with TRBD2. The germline gives CDR1 MNHNS, CDR2 SASEGT. The CDR3 is 19 amino acids. J lost 3 bases, V lost 1 base, and 8 bases had no gene match. The CDR3 reads CASSEGGLAGVGIYNEQFF. The CDR3 DNA reads as TGTGCCAGCAGTGAAGGGGGACTAGCGGGAGTTGGGATCTACAATGAGCAGTTCTTC.

This clone was detected once. The CDR3 sequence is CASGGEVPPTDTQYF. CDR3 in DNA: TGCGCCAGCGGGGGGGAGGTACCTCCCACAGATACGCAGTATTTT. The genes are TRBV5-1 and TRBJ2-3; 7 bases are a match to TRBD2. CDR1 is SGHRS, CDR2 YFSETQ, per germline. V lost 7 bases to trimming and J lost 2 bases; unmatched junction nucleotides: 10. The CDR3 loop spans 15 amino acids. Complete variable domain (other parts from reference TRBV5-1 and TRBJ2-3): KAGVTQTPRYLIKTRGQQVTLSCSPISGHRSVSWYQQTPGQGLQFLFEYFSETQRNKGNFPGRFSGRQFSNSRSEMNVSTLELGDSALYLCASGGEVPPTDTQYFGPGTRLTVL.

The chain couples TRBV7-2 to TRBJ2-5; TRBD2 aligns across 12 bases. CDR3 length: 16 residues. CDR1 is SGHTA, CDR2 FQGNSA, per germline. The J segment lost 5 bases and the V segment lost 5 bases, leaving 9 bases of the junction unmatched. Here the CDR3 reads CASSLSGLAGQETQYF. DNA for the CDR3: TGTGCCAGCAGCCTATCGGGACTAGCGGGTCAGGAGACCCAGTACTTC.

The gene calls are TRBV19 and TRBJ2-5; 15 bases map to TRBD2. The CDR3 spans 17 residues. Germline lookup yields CDR1 LNHDA and CDR2 SQIVND (reference sequence). J lost 5 bases, V lost 10 bases, and 14 bases had no gene match. The CDR3 sequence: CATVGRTSGRAGETQYF. CDR3 coding DNA: TGTGCCACCGTGGGACGGACTAGCGGGAGGGCCGGGGAGACCCAGTACTTC.

V is TRBV5-4 and J is TRBJ2-3, with 10 nucleotides matching TRBD2. CDR3 length: 19 residues. Germline V gene lookup returns CDR1 SGHNT and CDR2 YYREEE (reference sequence). The junction had 16 bases not matched to a gene; V was cut back by 3 bases and J by 3 bases. CDR3 DNA sequence: TGTGCCAGCAGCTCAGACACTAGCGGGGCCCCGATCGGAACAGATACGCAGTATTTT. It codes for CASSSDTSGAPIGTDTQYF.

The chain joins TRBV12-5 to TRBJ2-1, with TRBD1 as a possible D gene (5 bases). The V and J ends lost 3 bases and 8 bases respectively, with 20 bases between them. CDR1 and CDR2 (germline): LGHNT, FRNRAP. The CDR3 extends over 16 amino acids. The CDR3: CASGFNRAFARDEQFF. As DNA, the CDR3 is TGTGCTAGTGGTTTTAACCGAGCATTTGCCAGGGATGAGCAGTTCTTC.

V is TRBV28 and J is TRBJ2-3; 9 bases are shared with TRBD1. Germline loops: CDR1 MDHEN, CDR2 SYDVKM. After removal of 5 bases from V and 2 bases from J, the junction contained 8 bases not matched to a gene. This CDR3 is built from 16 residues. In nucleotides, the CDR3 is TGTGCCAGCAGTGAGGACAGGGGCCCTCTCACAGATACGCAGTATTTT. This codes for CASSEDRGPLTDTQYF.

Here the CDR3 reads CASSLTGAASGRADEQFF. DNA for the CDR3: TGTGCCAGCAGCTTAACCGGGGCTGCTAGCGGGAGGGCCGATGAGCAGTTCTTC. The V and J genes are TRBV7-3 and TRBJ2-1; 12 nucleotides agree with TRBD2. V lost 0 bases and J lost 8; bases outside the gene matches: 11. This CDR3 contains 18 residues. Germline V gene data show CDR1 as SGHTA and CDR2 as FQGTGA.

The chain combines TRBV28 with TRBJ2-2; 11 bases are shared with TRBD2. Per germline, CDR1 MDHEN and CDR2 SYDVKM. CDR3 length equals 18 residues. V lost 3 bases and J lost 4; bases outside the gene matches: 10. The CDR3 DNA reads TGTGCCAGCAGTTTTAAGTCCCTACTAGCGGGAGTCACCGGGGAGCTGTTTTTT. Its protein is CASSFKSLLAGVTGELFF. The full variable domain, rest sourced from reference TRBV28 and TRBJ2-2, is DVKVTQSSRYLVKRTGEKVFLECVQDMDHENMFWYRQDPGLGLRLIYFSYDVKMKEKGDIPEGYSVSREKKERFSLILESASTNQTSMYLCASSFKSLLAGVTGELFFGEGSRLTVL.

The chain employs TRBV11-2 and TRBJ1-5, with D uncertain. V was trimmed by 0 bases and J by 4 bases, leaving 4 bases between them. The length of the CDR3 is 13 residues. CDR1 and CDR2 (germline): SGHAT, FQNNGV. CDR3 protein: CASSLDGNQPQHF. The CDR3 DNA reads TGTGCCAGCAGCTTAGACGGGAATCAGCCCCAGCATTTT.